Reported below is one T cell receptor (beta chain). Time point reported: persistent/refractory GD, antithyroid drugs over 5 years with positive TRAb. PBMC-extracted RNA yielded the TCR library. These data are taken from a study of regulatory T cells in long-lasting Graves disease. The CDR3 has 13 amino acids. Trimming took 4 bases from V and 8 from J, leaving 15 bases between them. CDR1 is SGHRS and CDR2 is YFSETQ in the germline V gene. For TCR beta, libraries came from iRepertoire HTBI primers and Arm-PCR of CDR3 regions. TCRdb fed the multiplex PCR reads into MiXCR, producing one record per CDR3 protein. The sample gives 700,000 or so distinct CDR3 sequences, about 30% of which show up once; about two fifths is in the top ten.

The chain carries TRBV5-1 and TRBJ1-1; D is undetermined. The sequences come from peripheral blood mononuclear cells (PBMCs), collected when the disease was refractory, from a patient treated with antithyroid drugs. The source is a female donor with Graves disease. The CDR3 coding sequence is TGCGCCAGCAGCGTCCGACAAGAACAGGAAGCTTTCTTT. Protein: CASSVRQEQEAFF.